The rows below give T cell receptor beta chains drawn from one sample of a study of Graves' ophthalmopathy and Graves' hyperthyroidism. TCRdb re-called the multiplex PCR reads through MiXCR, storing one row per CDR3 protein. The table records approximately 410,000 distinct CDR3 sequences, just over 15% of them present only once. What was sequenced was peripheral blood. The receptors come from a woman under 30 with stable Graves' hyperthyroidism. Each CDR3 is given with its conserved first and last residue. Rows give clone size only sometimes, using once, few, many, or a class for an expanded clone.

.	TRBV5-1	CASMGGWSETQYF
many	TRBV19	CASSIDGSRYGYTF
few	TRBV3-1	CASSPRGQTFTEAFF
few	TRBV25-1	CASGRGVGTGELFF
many	TRBV6-1	CASSVRQGDQPQHF
many	TRBV18	CASSPTGQGIRAEAFF
.	TRBV5-1	CASSLETRRDEQYF
many	TRBV9	CASSVAGAVGGEQYF
.	TRBV3-1	CASSQREGLHYEQYF
few	TRBV4-2	CASSPLGASGTYEQYF
few	TRBV4-1	CASSQGGRGIYSNQPQHF
many	TRBV7-2	CASSSDRGYYEQYF
many	TRBV6-5	CASSYRQGRDFYGYTF
.	TRBV4-2	CASSQGAIRGTEAFF
many	TRBV20-1	CSARVTDSPRFYEQYF
.	TRBV6-1	CASNGASHQPQHF
few	TRBV2	CASSDLGGNTGELFF
many	TRBV20-1	CSAKNTGNQPQHF
many	TRBV5-1	CASSHPQGGMNTEAFF
few	TRBV12-3/TRBV12-4	CASSLGDLNEKLFF
many	TRBV7-3	CASSFTGPPQNTGELFF
.	TRBV12-3/TRBV12-4	CASSPPGLAKTYEQYF
many	TRBV29-1	CSVPLQGARGETQYF
few	TRBV13	CASSLEPDRGRTEAFF
.	TRBV5-1	CASSLTGGSGYGYTF